This T cell receptor (beta chain) originates from a study of cytomegalovirus exposure and HLA in healthy donors. Whole-study findings and limits: DRB1 showed the most TCR associations and HLA-C the fewest in a later analysis, as rates varied by HLA locus. It is likely that the observed cluster of highly shared sequence variants was a sequencing artifact.

It was with 60 Vbeta and 13 Jbeta primers that the PCR ran. Authors' processing steps: Unique TCR beta chains totaled some 80 million in a later count, with roughly 11 million of them shared. Data came from immunoSEQ multiplex PCR; TCRdb stores just in-frame clones and leaves some out. V, J and clone size are those of that table, while D and trimming were read from the DNA. The data contain 150,000 to 200,000 clones, 75% to 85% of them singletons. Concerning this clone itself: Its antigen is undetermined.

Trimming left V 2 bases short and J 3 bases short, with 13 bases between. The CDR3 consists of 15 residues. Germline CDR1 is MGHRA and CDR2 is YSYEKL. Healthy bone marrow donors made up the donor group. The TCR comes from a male donor in good health and CMV-seropositive. Sequenced sample: PBMCs. This rearrangement joins TRBV4-1 to TRBJ1-1; D not resolved. The CDR3 nucleotides read TGCGCCAGCAGCCAATCCACCGAGGGCTACACTGAAGCTTTCTTT. This encodes CASSQSTEGYTEAFF.